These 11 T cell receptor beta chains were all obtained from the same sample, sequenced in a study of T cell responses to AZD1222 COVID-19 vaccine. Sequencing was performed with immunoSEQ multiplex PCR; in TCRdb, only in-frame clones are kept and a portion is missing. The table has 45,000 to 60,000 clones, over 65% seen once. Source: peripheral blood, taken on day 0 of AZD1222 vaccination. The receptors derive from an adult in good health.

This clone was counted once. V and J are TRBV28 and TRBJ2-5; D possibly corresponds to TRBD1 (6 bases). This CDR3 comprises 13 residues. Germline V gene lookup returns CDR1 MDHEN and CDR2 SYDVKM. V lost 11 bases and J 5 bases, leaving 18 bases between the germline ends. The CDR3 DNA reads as TGTGCCGTCGAAACAGGGCTTAGGGAGACCCAGTACTTC. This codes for CAVETGLRETQYF.

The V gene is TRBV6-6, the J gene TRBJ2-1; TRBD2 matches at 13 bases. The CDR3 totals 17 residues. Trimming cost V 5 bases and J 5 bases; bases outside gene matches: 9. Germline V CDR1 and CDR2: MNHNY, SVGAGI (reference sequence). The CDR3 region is CASSLPTSGRNHNEQFF. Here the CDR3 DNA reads TGTGCCAGCAGTCTACCGACTAGCGGGAGGAACCACAATGAGCAGTTCTTC.

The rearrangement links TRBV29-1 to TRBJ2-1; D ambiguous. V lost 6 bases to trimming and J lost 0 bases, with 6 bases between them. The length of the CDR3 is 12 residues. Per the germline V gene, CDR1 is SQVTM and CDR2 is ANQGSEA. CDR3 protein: CSVHDSYNEQFF. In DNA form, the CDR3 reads TGCAGCGTCCACGACTCCTACAATGAGCAGTTCTTC.

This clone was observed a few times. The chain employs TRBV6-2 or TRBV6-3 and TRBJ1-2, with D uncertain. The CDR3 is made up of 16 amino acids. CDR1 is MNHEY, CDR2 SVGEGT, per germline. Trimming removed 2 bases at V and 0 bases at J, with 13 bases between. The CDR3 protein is CASSYPRATTNYGYTF. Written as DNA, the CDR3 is TGTGCCAGCAGTTACCCCCGGGCTACGACTAACTATGGCTACACCTTC.

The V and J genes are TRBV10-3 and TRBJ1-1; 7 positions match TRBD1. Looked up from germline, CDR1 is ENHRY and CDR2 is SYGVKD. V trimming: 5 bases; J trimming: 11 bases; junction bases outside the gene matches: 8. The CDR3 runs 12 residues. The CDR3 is CAISLTGEDAFF. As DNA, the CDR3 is TGTGCCATCAGTCTCACAGGGGAGGATGCTTTCTTT.

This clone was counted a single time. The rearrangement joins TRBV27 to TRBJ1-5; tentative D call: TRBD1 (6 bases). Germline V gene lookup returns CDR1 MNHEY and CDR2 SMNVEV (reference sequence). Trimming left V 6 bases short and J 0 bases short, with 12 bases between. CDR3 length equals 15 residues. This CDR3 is CASRVDRNSNQPQHF. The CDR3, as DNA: TGTGCCAGCAGGGTTGACAGGAATAGCAATCAGCCCCAGCATTTT.

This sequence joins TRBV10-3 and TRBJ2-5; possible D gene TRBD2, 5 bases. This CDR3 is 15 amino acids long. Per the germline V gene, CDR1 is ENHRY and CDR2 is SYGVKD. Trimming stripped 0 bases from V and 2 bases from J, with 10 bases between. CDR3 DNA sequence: TGTGCCATCAGTGAGTCGGGCGGAGGACAAGAGACCCAGTACTTC. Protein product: CAISESGGGQETQYF.

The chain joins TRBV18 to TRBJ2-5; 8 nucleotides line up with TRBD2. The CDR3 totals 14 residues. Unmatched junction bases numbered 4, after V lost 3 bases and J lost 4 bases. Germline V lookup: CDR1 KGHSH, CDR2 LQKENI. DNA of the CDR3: TGTGCCAGCTCACCGAATCTAGCGGGAGAGACCCAGTACTTC. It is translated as CASSPNLAGETQYF.

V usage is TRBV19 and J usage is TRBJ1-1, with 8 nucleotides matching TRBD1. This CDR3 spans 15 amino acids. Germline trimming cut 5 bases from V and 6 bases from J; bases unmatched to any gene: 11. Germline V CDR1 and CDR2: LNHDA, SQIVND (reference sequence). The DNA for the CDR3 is TGTGCCAGTAGTCCTCGGACAGGGCAGTACCCTGAAGCTTTCTTT. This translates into CASSPRTGQYPEAFF.

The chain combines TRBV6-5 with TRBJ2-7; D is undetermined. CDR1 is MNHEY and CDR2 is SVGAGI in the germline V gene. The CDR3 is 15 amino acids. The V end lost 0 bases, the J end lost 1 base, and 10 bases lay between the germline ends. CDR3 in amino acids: CASSYSRTVSYEQYF. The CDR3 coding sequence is TGTGCCAGCAGTTACTCCAGGACCGTATCCTACGAGCAGTACTTC.

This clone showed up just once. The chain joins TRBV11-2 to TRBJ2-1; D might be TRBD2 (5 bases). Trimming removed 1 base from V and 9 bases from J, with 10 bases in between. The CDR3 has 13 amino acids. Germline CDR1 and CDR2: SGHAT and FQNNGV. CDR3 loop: CASSLVGEGEQFF. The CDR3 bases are TGTGCCAGCAGCTTAGTTGGCGAGGGTGAGCAGTTCTTC.